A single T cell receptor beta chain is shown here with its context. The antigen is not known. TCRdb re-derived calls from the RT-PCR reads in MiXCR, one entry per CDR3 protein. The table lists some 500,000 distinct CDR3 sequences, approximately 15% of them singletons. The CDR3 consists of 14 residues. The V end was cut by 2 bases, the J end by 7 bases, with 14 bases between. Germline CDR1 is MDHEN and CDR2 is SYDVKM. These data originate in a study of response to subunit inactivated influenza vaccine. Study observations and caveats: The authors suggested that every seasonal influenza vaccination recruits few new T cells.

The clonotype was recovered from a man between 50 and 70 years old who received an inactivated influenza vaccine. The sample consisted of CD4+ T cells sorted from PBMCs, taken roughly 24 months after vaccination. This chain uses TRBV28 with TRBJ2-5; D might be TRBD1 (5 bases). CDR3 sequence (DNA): TGTGCCAGCAGTTTACCAGGGTCTCGAGGGACCCAGTACTTC. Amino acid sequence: CASSLPGSRGTQYF.